This passage covers 10 T cell receptor beta chains from one sample sequenced in a study of PD-L1 blockade in urothelial cancer. Produced via immunoSEQ multiplex PCR; TCRdb's table is partial and in-frame only. The data hold around 53,000 clones, with 84% observed a single time. The sample consisted of PBMCs, taken around atezolizumab (anti-PD-L1) treatment. These receptors were obtained from a man between 35 and 55 years old with urothelial cancer.

The chain employs TRBV28 and TRBJ1-1; TRBD1 matches 8 bases. V dropped 3 bases and J dropped 4; count of bases not matched to a gene: 7. Looked up from germline, CDR1 is MDHEN and CDR2 is SYDVKM. The CDR3 totals 15 residues. The chain's CDR3 is CASSLNPTGGTEAFF. The CDR3 nucleotides read TGTGCCAGCAGTTTGAATCCAACAGGGGGCACTGAAGCTTTCTTT.

The chain employs TRBV6-1 and TRBJ2-7; 8 bases align to TRBD1. Germline V CDR1 and CDR2: MNHNS, SASEGT. The V segment lost 4 bases and the J segment 1 base; nucleotides outside the gene matches: 3. The CDR3 loop spans 14 amino acids. CDR3 sequence: CASSARQGSYEQYF. CDR3 in DNA: TGTGCCAGCAGTGCTCGACAGGGGTCCTACGAGCAGTACTTC.

V usage is TRBV6-1 and J usage is TRBJ2-1; 7 bases agree with TRBD1. The CDR3 length is 18 residues. The trim removed 2 bases at V and 7 bases at J, leaving 17 bases unmatched. Germline V gene data show CDR1 as MNHNS and CDR2 as SASEGT. The CDR3 nucleotides read TGTGCCAGCAGTGAATTTGAGACAGGGAGCTGGGGGCTAAATGAGCAGTTCTTC. It encodes CASSEFETGSWGLNEQFF.

The chain links TRBV4-1 to TRBJ2-1; D gene uncertain. Germline V gene data show CDR1 as MGHRA and CDR2 as YSYEKL. The germline V and J ends were trimmed by 4 bases and 5 bases, with 12 bases remaining between them. The CDR3 sequence is 14 residues long. The CDR3 sequence: CASSPPTRDNEQFF. As DNA, the CDR3 is TGCGCCAGCAGCCCGCCTACCCGAGACAATGAGCAGTTCTTC.

The chain combines TRBV28 with TRBJ1-3; 9 nucleotides line up with TRBD1. Germline V CDR1 and CDR2: MDHEN, SYDVKM. The junction had 6 bases not matched to a gene; V was cut back by 3 bases and J by 0 bases. The CDR3 consists of 17 residues. CDR3 protein: CASSFSGTGYSGNTIYF. The CDR3 DNA reads as TGTGCCAGCAGTTTCAGTGGGACAGGGTACTCTGGAAACACCATATATTTT. Filled out from reference TRBV28 and TRBJ1-3, the complete variable domain reads DVKVTQSSRYLVKRTGEKVFLECVQDMDHENMFWYRQDPGLGLRLIYFSYDVKMKEKGDIPEGYSVSREKKERFSLILESASTNQTSMYLCASSFSGTGYSGNTIYFGEGSWLTVV.

This chain uses TRBV27 with TRBJ2-7, with 11 bases aligning to TRBD1. The CDR3 covers 16 residues. Trimming at V came to 8 bases and at J to 0 bases, leaving 9 bases not matched to a gene. CDR1 and CDR2 (germline): MNHEY, SMNVEV (reference sequence). CDR3 sequence (DNA): TGTGCCAGCCCCAAAACCGGGACAGGGGGCTCCTACGAGCAGTACTTC. Translation gives CASPKTGTGGSYEQYF.

The chain combines TRBV7-9 with TRBJ2-7, with D maybe TRBD2 (6 bases). This CDR3 is built from 14 residues. The germline gives CDR1 SEHNR, CDR2 FQNEAQ (reference sequence). V gave up 4 bases and J gave up 4 bases, with 14 bases separating them. The CDR3 bases are TGTGCCAGCAGCTCCATGGGAGGACCTTACGAGCAGTACTTC. Translating gives CASSSMGGPYEQYF.

The chain is built from TRBV9 and TRBJ2-7, with TRBD1 matching 9 bases. V was clipped by 4 bases and J by 3 bases; unmatched bases: 8. This CDR3 contains 15 residues. Looked up from germline, CDR1 is SGDLS and CDR2 is YYNGEE. The CDR3 protein is CASSTRDRGDYEQYF. CDR3 DNA sequence: TGTGCCAGCAGCACAAGAGACAGGGGGGACTACGAGCAGTACTTC.

The J gene is TRBJ1-3, the V gene TRBV19; possible D gene TRBD1, 6 bases. The CDR3 totals 14 residues. The germline gives CDR1 LNHDA, CDR2 SQIVND (reference sequence). Between the trimmed V and J ends, which lost 4 bases and 0 bases, there was a span of 7 bases. The CDR3 bases are TGTGCCAGTAGTAGGACAGCCTCTGGAAACACCATATATTTT. This sequence encodes CASSRTASGNTIYF.

The chain recombines TRBV7-3 with TRBJ2-7; 14 bases are a match to TRBD2. Losses at the gene ends were 6 bases for V and 3 bases for J; bases not matched to a gene: 4. Germline V gene data show CDR1 as SGHTA and CDR2 as FQGTGA. CDR3 size: 15 residues. The CDR3 here is CASSQGLAGDYEQYF. DNA of the CDR3: TGTGCCAGCAGTCAGGGACTAGCGGGAGACTACGAGCAGTACTTC.